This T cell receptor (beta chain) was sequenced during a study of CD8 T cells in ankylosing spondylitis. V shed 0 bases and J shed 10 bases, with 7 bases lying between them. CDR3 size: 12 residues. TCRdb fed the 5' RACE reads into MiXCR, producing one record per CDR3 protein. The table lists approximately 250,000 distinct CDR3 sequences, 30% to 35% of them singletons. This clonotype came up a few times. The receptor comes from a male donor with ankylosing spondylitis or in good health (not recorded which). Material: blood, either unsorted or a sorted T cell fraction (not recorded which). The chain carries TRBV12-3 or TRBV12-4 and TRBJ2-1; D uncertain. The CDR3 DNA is TGTGCCAGCAGTTTAGCGGATCTAGAGCAGTTCTTC. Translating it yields CASSLADLEQFF.